The T cell receptor beta chain described here comes from a study of T cells in Graves' hyperthyroidism and ophthalmopathy. Graves' hyperthyroidism qualified as stable when ophthalmopathy did not progress within 18 months. The study based diagnoses on clinical symptoms, serum thyroxine and TRAb, thyroid ultrasound and orbital computed tomography. There were TCR beta CDR3 regions amplified from RNA transcripts. HTBI primers drove first-round RT-PCR of the TCR CDR3. TCRdb re-derived calls from the multiplex PCR reads in MiXCR, one entry per CDR3 protein. The sample has approximately 590,000 distinct CDR3 sequences, less than 20% seen once. Study outcomes and limitations: Model-based prediction identified ophthalmopathy a median around seven months prior to its onset.

This CDR3 has 13 amino acids. After removal of 2 bases from V and 7 bases from J, the junction contained 5 bases not matched to a gene. CDR1 GTSNPN and CDR2 SVGIG come from the germline V gene (reference sequence). This clonotype came up many times. The antigen is undetermined. This receptor was taken from a woman younger than 45 with Graves' hyperthyroidism. Input material: blood. The chain uses TRBV30 and TRBJ2-1, with 7 bases matching TRBD1. The CDR3 nucleotides read TGTGCCTGGAGTCCCCAGGGGGTGAATGAGCAGTTCTTC. Translating gives CAWSPQGVNEQFF.